This T cell receptor beta chain derives from a study of blood T cell repertoires in COVID-19. Study-level information: T cells, B-cell-depleted T cells, or PBMCs provided the cDNA or gDNA that served as material.

V lost 0 bases to trimming and J lost 6 bases; unmatched junction nucleotides: 3. This CDR3 is 13 amino acids long. CDR1 is SGHRS, CDR2 YFSETQ, per germline. Profiling relied on immunoSEQ multiplex PCR, and the TCRdb table lists in-frame clones only, not all of them. This table holds 430,000 or so clones, 80% to 90% found once. Seattle patients were enrolled during active infection and followed longitudinally. Sequencing used peripheral blood. The V call is TRBV5-1, the J call TRBJ2-7; 7 bases fit TRBD1. The TCR was taken from a man younger than 30 with COVID-19, enrolled during active disease. The CDR3 DNA follows: TGCGCCAGCAGCTTGGGACAGGGAAGCGAGCAGTACTTC. It translates to CASSLGQGSEQYF.